This TCR beta chain was recorded in a study of cytomegalovirus exposure and HLA in healthy donors. In regard to this clone: Its antigen is unidentified.

The primer mix had 60 Vbeta and 13 Jbeta primers. Measured with immunoSEQ multiplex PCR; TCRdb has only the in-frame clones, and not every one. This sample yields 200,000 or so clones, of which around 70% are seen a single time; about 2.8% belongs to the top ten. Losses at the gene ends were 5 bases for V and 5 bases for J; bases not matched to a gene: 11. Germline assignment: CDR1 SEHNR and CDR2 FQNEAQ (reference sequence). The CDR3 is 16 residues long. The study's findings and limits: Under in vitro conditions, three CMV-associated chains were confirmed as specific for CMV antigens. Some TCR beta chains (164 of them) were listed as cytomegalovirus-associated. One cluster of highly shared sequence variants probably arose as a sequencing artifact.

The sequence was collected from a man aged 35 to 55 in good health and CMV-seropositive. Sequencing input: PBMCs. The chain couples TRBV7-9 to TRBJ2-1; 8 nucleotides agree with TRBD1. In nucleotides, the CDR3 is TGTGCCAGCAGCAATATCGGACAGGGAAAGAACAATGAGCAGTTCTTC. It yields the protein CASSNIGQGKNNEQFF. The full variable domain, rest sourced from reference TRBV7-9 and TRBJ2-1, is DTGVSQNPRHKITKRGQNVTFRCDPISEHNRLYWYRQTLGQGPEFLTYFQNEAQLEKSRLLSDRFSAERPKGSFSTLEIQRTEQGDSAMYLCASSNIGQGKNNEQFFGPGTRLTVL.